A selection of T cell receptor beta chains follows, all from one sample in a study of technical replicates of blood from a few donors. Here immunoSEQ multiplex PCR was the method, and the copy in TCRdb shows in-frame clones only, minus some. The sample contains some 80,000 clones, about 90% of which appear only once. The sequenced sample consisted of T cells isolated from PBMCs. The source of these receptors is a human donor in good health. CDR3s include the opening cysteine and the closing phenylalanine or tryptophan. The D gene is left open where the match is weak. Rows may omit the clone size; those that give it use once, few, many or a size class.

size	V	J	D	CDR3	DNA
-	TRBV9	TRBJ1-3	-	CASSAQHGSGNTIYF	TGTGCCAGCAGCGCGCAACATGGCTCTGGAAACACCATATATTTT
-	TRBV11-3	TRBJ2-1	-	CASSLDESNEQFF	TGTGCCAGCAGCTTAGATGAGAGTAATGAGCAGTTCTTC
-	TRBV28	TRBJ1-3	-	CASIKGGSGNTIYF	TGTGCCAGCATCAAAGGGGGCTCTGGAAACACCATATATTTT
-	TRBV19	TRBJ1-1	TRBD1	CASSLTGGEAEAFF	TGTGCCAGTAGTCTAACAGGGGGCGAAGCTGAAGCTTTCTTT
-	TRBV11-2	TRBJ2-1	TRBD2	CASSSGLAGGWEQFF	TGTGCCAGCAGCTCGGGACTAGCGGGAGGATGGGAGCAGTTCTTC
-	TRBV12-5	TRBJ1-2	-	CASGLLGRTYGYTF	TGTGCTAGTGGTTTGCTCGGGAGGACCTATGGCTACACCTTC
-	TRBV27	TRBJ1-5	-	CASSSQGFNQPQHF	TGTGCCAGCAGTTCACAGGGTTTCAATCAGCCCCAGCATTTT
-	TRBV13	TRBJ2-2	TRBD2	CASSHRSSGGAAGELFF	TGTGCCAGCAGCCACCGATCTAGCGGGGGGGCTGCCGGGGAGCTGTTTTTT
-	TRBV6-1	TRBJ2-7	TRBD2	CASSEPGLAPYEQYF	TGTGCCAGCTCCGAACCGGGACTAGCCCCCTACGAGCAGTACTTC
-	TRBV27	TRBJ1-1	TRBD1	CASSSAGTGNTEAFF	TGTGCCAGCAGTTCCGCGGGGACAGGGAACACTGAAGCTTTCTTT
-	TRBV6-1	TRBJ2-5	TRBD2	CASRAGTSRETQYF	TGTGCCAGCAGGGCCGGGACTAGCCGAGAGACCCAGTACTTC
-	TRBV7-9	TRBJ2-7	-	CASSSAGTPFYEQYF	TGTGCCAGCAGCTCCGCCGGGACTCCCTTCTACGAGCAGTACTTC
-	TRBV12-2	TRBJ2-6	-	CASRSDFSTQSRANVLTF	TGTGCAAGTCGCAGTGATTTCTCCACACAAAGTCGGGCCAACGTCCTGACTTTC
-	TRBV19	TRBJ1-2	TRBD1	CASSIRRDSTNYGYTF	TGTGCCAGTAGTATACGGAGGGACAGCACTAACTATGGCTACACCTTC
-	TRBV6-6	TRBJ2-1	-	CASSYQGNEQFF	TGTGCCAGCAGTTACCAGGGCAATGAGCAGTTCTTC
-	TRBV5-1	TRBJ2-5	-	CASSPRSVETQYF	TGCGCCAGCAGCCCTCGGTCCGTGGAGACCCAGTACTTC
once	TRBV10-2	TRBJ1-1	TRBD1	CASSESTGVAGAFF	TGCGCCAGCAGTGAGTCGACAGGGGTGGCCGGAGCTTTCTTT
-	TRBV28	TRBJ2-7	-	CAIQGLTYEQYF	TGTGCCATACAGGGATTGACCTACGAGCAGTACTTC
-	TRBV5-1	TRBJ2-7	TRBD1	CASSDGQGSSDEQYF	TGCGCCAGCAGCGACGGACAGGGGAGTTCCGACGAGCAGTACTTC
-	TRBV5-1	TRBJ2-2	TRBD2	CASSLDGVSGRTGELFF	TGCGCCAGCAGCTTGGATGGGGTTAGCGGGAGGACCGGGGAGCTGTTTTTT
few	TRBV6-1	TRBJ1-1	TRBD1	CASSEHGQGREAFF	TGTGCCAGCAGTGAACACGGACAGGGGAGGGAAGCTTTCTTT
-	TRBV6-5	TRBJ1-4	TRBD1	CASSYIPTGGFEKLFF	TGTGCCAGCAGTTACATTCCGACAGGGGGTTTTGAAAAACTGTTTTTT
-	TRBV2	TRBJ1-2	-	CASSGTTDYGYTF	TGTGCCAGCAGTGGGACAACGGACTATGGCTACACCTTC
-	TRBV7-9	TRBJ1-3	-	CASSYTTGISGNTIYF	TGTGCCAGCAGCTATACAACCGGGATCTCTGGAAACACCATATATTTT
-	TRBV7-9	TRBJ1-2	-	CASARGGNYGYTF	TGTGCCAGCGCAAGAGGAGGAAACTATGGCTACACCTTC
-	TRBV7-3	TRBJ2-3	-	CASSSGLGTDTQYF	TGTGCCAGCAGCTCCGGACTTGGCACAGATACGCAGTATTTT
-	TRBV14	TRBJ2-3	-	CASSQGNTQYF	TGTGCCAGCAGCCAGGGCAATACGCAGTATTTT
-	TRBV2	TRBJ2-1	TRBD2	CANAGLAGHREQFF	TGTGCCAACGCAGGACTAGCGGGACATCGTGAGCAGTTCTTC
-	TRBV11-2	TRBJ2-7	TRBD2	CASSLGLAGGEQYF	TGTGCCAGCAGCCTCGGACTAGCGGGAGGCGAGCAGTACTTC
-	TRBV29-1	TRBJ2-7	TRBD1	CSVEDHKTGGAYEQYF	TGCAGCGTTGAAGATCATAAGACAGGGGGAGCCTACGAGCAGTACTTC
-	TRBV27	TRBJ1-6	TRBD1	CASSSGTANSPLHF	TGTGCCAGCAGTTCCGGGACAGCAAATTCACCCCTCCACTTT
-	TRBV6-1	TRBJ2-7	-	CASKENDEQYF	TGTGCCAGCAAAGAGAATGACGAGCAGTACTTC
-	TRBV7-9	TRBJ2-7	TRBD2	CASSSRTSDRSEQYF	TGTGCCAGCAGTTCGAGGACTAGCGATCGCTCCGAGCAGTACTTC
-	TRBV6-5	TRBJ2-7	-	CASSREWRYEQYF	TGTGCCAGCAGTAGGGAGTGGAGGTACGAGCAGTACTTC
-	TRBV4-1	TRBJ1-3	-	CASSQVGSGEDTIYF	TGCGCCAGCAGCCAAGTCGGGTCGGGGGAGGACACCATATATTTT
once	TRBV6-5	TRBJ2-2	-	CASSYQVTNTGELFF	TGTGCCAGCAGTTACCAGGTTACGAACACCGGGGAGCTGTTTTTT
-	TRBV5-1	TRBJ1-1	TRBD1	CASSLGRGLGSTEAFF	TGCGCCAGCAGCTTGGGAAGGGGGCTAGGGAGCACTGAAGCTTTCTTT